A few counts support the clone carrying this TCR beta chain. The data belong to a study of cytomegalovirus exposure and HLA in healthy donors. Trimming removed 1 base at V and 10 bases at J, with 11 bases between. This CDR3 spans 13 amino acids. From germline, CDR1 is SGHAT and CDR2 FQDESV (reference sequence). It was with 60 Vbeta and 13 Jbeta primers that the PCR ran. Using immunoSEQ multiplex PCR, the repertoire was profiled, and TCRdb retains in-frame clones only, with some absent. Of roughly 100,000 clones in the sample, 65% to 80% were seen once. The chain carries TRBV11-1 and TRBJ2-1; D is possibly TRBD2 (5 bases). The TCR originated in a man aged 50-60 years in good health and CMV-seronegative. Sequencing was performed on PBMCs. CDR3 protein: CASSLGRGREQFF. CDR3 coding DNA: TGTGCCAGCAGCTTAGGTCGGGGAAGAGAGCAGTTCTTC. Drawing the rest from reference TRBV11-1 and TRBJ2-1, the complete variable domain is EAEVAQSPRYKITEKSQAVAFWCDPISGHATLYWYRQILGQGPELLVQFQDESVVDDSQLPKDRFSAERLKGVDSTLKIQPAELGDSAMYLCASSLGRGREQFFGPGTRLTVL.